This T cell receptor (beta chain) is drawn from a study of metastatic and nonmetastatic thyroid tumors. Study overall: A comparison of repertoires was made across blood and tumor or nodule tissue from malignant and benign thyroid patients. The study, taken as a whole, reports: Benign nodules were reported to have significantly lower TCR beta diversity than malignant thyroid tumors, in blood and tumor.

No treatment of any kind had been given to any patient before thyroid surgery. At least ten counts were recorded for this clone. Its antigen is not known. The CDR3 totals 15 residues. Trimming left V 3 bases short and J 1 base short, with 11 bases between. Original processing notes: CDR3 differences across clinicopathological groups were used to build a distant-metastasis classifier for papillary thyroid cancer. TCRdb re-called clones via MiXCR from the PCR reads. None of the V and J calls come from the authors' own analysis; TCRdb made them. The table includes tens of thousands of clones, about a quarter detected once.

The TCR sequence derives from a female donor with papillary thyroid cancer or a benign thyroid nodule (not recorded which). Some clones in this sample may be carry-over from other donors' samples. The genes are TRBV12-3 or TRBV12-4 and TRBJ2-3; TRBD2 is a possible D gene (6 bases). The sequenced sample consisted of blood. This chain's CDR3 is CASSFWGVGTDTQYF. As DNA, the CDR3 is TGTGCCAGCAGTTTTTGGGGGGTGGGCACAGATACGCAGTATTTT.